One sample yielded the 25 T cell receptor beta chains listed below, sequenced in a study of cytomegalovirus exposure and HLA in healthy donors. The PCR employed 60 Vbeta primers together with 13 Jbeta primers. The method was immunoSEQ multiplex PCR; TCRdb's version includes in-frame clones alone and lacks a portion of them. The repertoire has 120,000 or so clones, around three quarters of them found once; the top ten carry about 3%. Sequenced: PBMCs. These receptors originate from a man aged 25 to 40 in good health and CMV-seronegative.

The V call is TRBV25-1, the J call TRBJ1-2, with 9 nucleotides matching TRBD1. This CDR3 comprises 14 residues. CDR1 and CDR2 (germline): MGHDK, SYGVNS. V was pared by 4 bases and J by 2 bases, with 2 bases of the junction left unmatched. The CDR3 DNA follows: TGTGCCAGCAGTGTACAGGGGGCCAACTATGGCTACACCTTC. It translates to CASSVQGANYGYTF.

The genes are TRBV9 and TRBJ2-5; TRBD2 agrees at 8 bases. Germline V gene lookup returns CDR1 SGDLS and CDR2 YYNGEE. The CDR3 sequence is 14 residues long. V lost 2 bases to trimming and J lost 4 bases; unmatched junction nucleotides: 4. The CDR3 protein is CASSVRGAGETQYF. CDR3 in DNA: TGTGCCAGCAGCGTGCGGGGGGCCGGAGAGACCCAGTACTTC.

The V and J genes are TRBV27 and TRBJ2-5; 7 bases fit TRBD2. The CDR3 runs 17 residues. In germline, CDR1 is MNHEY, CDR2 SMNVEV (reference sequence). V was pared by 6 bases and J by 3 bases, with 16 bases of the junction left unmatched. As DNA, the CDR3 is TGTGCCAGCAGCCCCGCACGACGACTAGCAGGAAAAGAGACCCAGTACTTC. It specifies CASSPARRLAGKETQYF.

J is TRBJ2-2 and V is TRBV4-1, with D uncertain. Per the germline V gene, CDR1 is MGHRA and CDR2 is YSYEKL. The CDR3 covers 15 residues. The germline V and J ends were trimmed by 5 bases and 3 bases, with 13 bases remaining between them. The CDR3, as DNA: TGCGCCAGCAGCGGAGTCGATAGGCACACCGGGGAGCTGTTTTTT. It codes for CASSGVDRHTGELFF.

The chain uses TRBV10-3 and TRBJ2-7; D is unresolved. This CDR3 contains 13 residues. The V end was cut by 7 bases, the J end by 1 base, with 11 bases between. Germline assignment: CDR1 ENHRY and CDR2 SYGVKD. Here the CDR3 reads CAIKDIMSYEQYF. CDR3 DNA: TGTGCCATCAAAGACATCATGTCCTACGAGCAGTACTTC.

This clone was seen a single time. The chain links TRBV28 to TRBJ2-1, with TRBD2 matching 13 bases. Germline V gene sequence: CDR1 MDHEN, CDR2 SYDVKM. The CDR3 is 16 amino acids. J gave up 4 bases and V 4 bases, and 4 bases lay outside the gene matches. The DNA of the CDR3 is TGTGCCAGCAGTTCACTAGCGGGAGGGCCTTACAATGAGCAGTTCTTC. Its translation: CASSSLAGGPYNEQFF.

The V gene is TRBV5-4, the J gene TRBJ2-2; 8 positions match TRBD2. The CDR3 covers 15 residues. V dropped 7 bases and J dropped 0; count of bases not matched to a gene: 5. Germline V gene sequence: CDR1 SGHNT, CDR2 YYREEE (reference sequence). The chain's CDR3 is CASLQRETNTGELFF. CDR3 sequence (DNA): TGTGCCAGCCTACAGCGGGAGACGAACACCGGGGAGCTGTTTTTT.

The CDR3 nucleotides read TGTGCCAGCAGTGAATGGTCAGGGATAGAGGAGCAGTACTTC. It yields the protein CASSEWSGIEEQYF. This chain connects TRBV2 to TRBJ2-7; D is perhaps TRBD1 (5 bases). CDR3 length: 14 residues. The V and J ends lost 2 bases and 7 bases respectively, with 15 bases between them. Per the germline V gene, CDR1 is SNHLY and CDR2 is FYNNEI.

The V gene is TRBV16, the J gene TRBJ2-1; TRBD2 aligns across 10 bases. V shed 4 bases and J 5 bases; nucleotides not matched to a gene: 8. The CDR3 has 16 residues. Germline CDR1 and CDR2: KGHSY and FQNENV. The CDR3 DNA reads as TGTGCCAGCAGCCCGCTCAGGGGACTAGCGAACAATGAGCAGTTCTTC. Translating gives CASSPLRGLANNEQFF.

The chain couples TRBV7-2 to TRBJ2-2; 10 nucleotides match TRBD1. With 5 bases clipped from V and 4 bases from J, the junction kept 13 bases outside the gene matches. Germline V gene lookup returns CDR1 SGHTA and CDR2 FQGNSA. CDR3 length equals 18 residues. In nucleotides, the CDR3 is TGTGCCAGCAGCAGAGTTTTTTCCGGGACAGGGGCCACCGGGGAGCTGTTTTTT. Translating gives CASSRVFSGTGATGELFF.

DNA for the CDR3: TGCGCCAGCAGCCAAAGAGCGGAGGCCGATTGGAACACTGAAGCTTTCTTT. Residues: CASSQRAEADWNTEAFF. The rearrangement joins TRBV4-1 to TRBJ1-1; D unclear. The V end lost 2 bases, the J end lost 1 base, and 17 bases lay between the germline ends. The CDR3 spans 17 residues. The germline V gene has CDR1 MGHRA and CDR2 YSYEKL.

V and J are TRBV7-3 and TRBJ1-1; 9 bases line up with TRBD1. Germline CDR1 is SGHTA and CDR2 is FQGTGA. The CDR3 spans 15 residues. Trimming at V came to 3 bases and at J to 6 bases, leaving 8 bases not matched to a gene. The CDR3 region is CASSFGQGRGAEAFF. CDR3 coding DNA: TGTGCCAGCAGCTTCGGACAGGGGAGAGGCGCTGAAGCTTTCTTT.

This rearrangement joins TRBV9 to TRBJ1-1, with a possible D match to TRBD1 (5 bases). The ends were cut back, 4 bases at V and 4 bases at J, with 17 bases in the middle. The CDR3 has 15 residues. Germline loops: CDR1 SGDLS, CDR2 YYNGEE. As DNA, the CDR3 is TGTGCCAGCAGCCCTGGGGGGGTTTGGGCCACTGAAGCTTTCTTT. This translates into CASSPGGVWATEAFF.

V is TRBV5-4 and J is TRBJ2-3; D possibly corresponds to TRBD1 (5 bases). V was pared by 0 bases and J by 5 bases, with 19 bases between. Per the germline V gene, CDR1 is SGHNT and CDR2 is YYREEE (reference sequence). The CDR3 has 17 amino acids. Here the CDR3 reads CASSLAPQGRSLDTQYF. The CDR3 DNA follows: TGTGCCAGCAGCTTGGCCCCCCAGGGAAGGAGCCTAGATACGCAGTATTTT.

This rearrangement joins TRBV6-6 to TRBJ1-2, with TRBD1 matching over 7 bases. J gave up 4 bases and V 4 bases, and 3 bases lay outside the gene matches. The CDR3 is 13 residues long. CDR1 and CDR2 from the germline V gene are MNHNY and SVGAGI (reference sequence). CDR3 nucleotides: TGTGCCAGCAGTTCCCAGGGGGGCTATGGCTACACCTTC. As protein: CASSSQGGYGYTF.

J is TRBJ1-3 and V is TRBV5-6, with D unclear. V was shortened by 0 bases and J by 6 bases, with 13 bases between the two germline ends. Germline lookup yields CDR1 SGHDT and CDR2 YYEEEE. The CDR3 covers 15 residues. The CDR3 loop is CASSLVPGEANTIYF. The CDR3 DNA reads as TGTGCCAGCAGCTTGGTACCGGGTGAGGCAAACACCATATATTTT.

The count of this clone is one. The chain joins TRBV28 to TRBJ2-1; 7 bases fit TRBD2. Trimming removed 2 bases from V and 9 bases from J; junction bases left unmatched: 4. CDR1 and CDR2 from the germline V gene are MDHEN and SYDVKM. The CDR3 consists of 13 residues. CDR3 in amino acids: CASSLAGEGEQFF. Here the CDR3 DNA reads TGTGCCAGCAGTTTAGCGGGAGAGGGTGAGCAGTTCTTC.

The genes are TRBV5-5 and TRBJ2-2; the match to TRBD2 covers 9 bases. From germline, CDR1 is SGHKS and CDR2 YYEKEE (reference sequence). CDR3 size: 13 residues. Trimming took 4 bases from V and 10 from J; bases not matched to a gene: 5. The CDR3 nucleotides read TGTGCCAGCAGCCGGACTAGCGCCGAGGAGCTGTTTTTT. As protein: CASSRTSAEELFF.

The rearrangement joins TRBV9 to TRBJ1-1; no firm D call. Trimming took 0 bases from V and 0 from J, leaving 9 bases between them. This CDR3 has 15 residues. The germline V gene has CDR1 SGDLS and CDR2 YYNGEE. Here the CDR3 DNA reads TGTGCCAGCAGCGTAGGCGCCCTGTTGAACACTGAAGCTTTCTTT. It specifies CASSVGALLNTEAFF.

The V call is TRBV7-2, the J call TRBJ2-7, with D tentatively TRBD1 (5 bases). Germline V gene lookup returns CDR1 SGHTA and CDR2 FQGNSA. This CDR3 is 14 amino acids long. V dropped 1 base and J dropped 5 bases, with 12 bases sitting between them. In DNA form, the CDR3 reads TGTGCCAGCAGCTTAGTGGGGCAGGGAAACGAGCAGTACTTC. This gives the protein CASSLVGQGNEQYF.

This chain joins TRBV5-1 and TRBJ2-3, with TRBD1 identical over 7 bases. Germline loops: CDR1 SGHRS, CDR2 YFSETQ. The CDR3 has 15 amino acids. V was pared by 7 bases and J by 0 bases, with 8 bases of the junction left unmatched. Written as DNA, the CDR3 is TGCGCCAGCCACGAGGGGGCCGGGAGCACAGATACGCAGTATTTT. It is translated as CASHEGAGSTDTQYF.

This clone was seen a single time. V is TRBV14 and J is TRBJ2-1; D ambiguous. V lost 3 bases to trimming and J lost 7 bases, with 4 bases between them. CDR1 and CDR2 (germline): SGHDN, FVKESK. The CDR3 consists of 11 residues. The CDR3 loop reads CASSHGNEQFF. Here the CDR3 DNA reads TGTGCCAGCAGCCACGGGAATGAGCAGTTCTTC.

CDR3 region: CASSYQGAYNEQFF. As DNA, the CDR3 is TGTGCCAGCAGTTACCAGGGTGCCTACAATGAGCAGTTCTTC. The V and J genes are TRBV6-6 and TRBJ2-1, with a tentative D call TRBD1 (5 bases). CDR1 is MNHNY and CDR2 is SVGAGI in the germline V gene (reference sequence). CDR3 length: 14 amino acids. V dropped 2 bases and J dropped 2 bases, with 7 bases sitting between them.

This clone was picked up a small number of times. The chain links TRBV6-1 to TRBJ2-5; TRBD2 aligns across 8 bases. This CDR3 spans 19 amino acids. The germline gives CDR1 MNHNS, CDR2 SASEGT. V shed 2 bases and J 3 bases; nucleotides not matched to a gene: 17. The CDR3 sequence: CASSEWRMDSGIPKETQYF. The CDR3, as DNA: TGTGCCAGCAGTGAATGGAGAATGGATAGCGGGATCCCAAAAGAGACCCAGTACTTC.

The chain couples TRBV5-4 to TRBJ2-1; 7 nucleotides match TRBD1. This CDR3 has 15 residues. The V and J ends lost 3 bases and 0 bases, in that order; junction bases with no gene match: 3. The germline CDR1 and CDR2 sequences are SGHNT and YYREEE (reference sequence). The CDR3: CASSSRTGSYNEQFF. CDR3 nucleotides: TGTGCCAGCAGCTCCCGGACAGGCTCCTACAATGAGCAGTTCTTC.